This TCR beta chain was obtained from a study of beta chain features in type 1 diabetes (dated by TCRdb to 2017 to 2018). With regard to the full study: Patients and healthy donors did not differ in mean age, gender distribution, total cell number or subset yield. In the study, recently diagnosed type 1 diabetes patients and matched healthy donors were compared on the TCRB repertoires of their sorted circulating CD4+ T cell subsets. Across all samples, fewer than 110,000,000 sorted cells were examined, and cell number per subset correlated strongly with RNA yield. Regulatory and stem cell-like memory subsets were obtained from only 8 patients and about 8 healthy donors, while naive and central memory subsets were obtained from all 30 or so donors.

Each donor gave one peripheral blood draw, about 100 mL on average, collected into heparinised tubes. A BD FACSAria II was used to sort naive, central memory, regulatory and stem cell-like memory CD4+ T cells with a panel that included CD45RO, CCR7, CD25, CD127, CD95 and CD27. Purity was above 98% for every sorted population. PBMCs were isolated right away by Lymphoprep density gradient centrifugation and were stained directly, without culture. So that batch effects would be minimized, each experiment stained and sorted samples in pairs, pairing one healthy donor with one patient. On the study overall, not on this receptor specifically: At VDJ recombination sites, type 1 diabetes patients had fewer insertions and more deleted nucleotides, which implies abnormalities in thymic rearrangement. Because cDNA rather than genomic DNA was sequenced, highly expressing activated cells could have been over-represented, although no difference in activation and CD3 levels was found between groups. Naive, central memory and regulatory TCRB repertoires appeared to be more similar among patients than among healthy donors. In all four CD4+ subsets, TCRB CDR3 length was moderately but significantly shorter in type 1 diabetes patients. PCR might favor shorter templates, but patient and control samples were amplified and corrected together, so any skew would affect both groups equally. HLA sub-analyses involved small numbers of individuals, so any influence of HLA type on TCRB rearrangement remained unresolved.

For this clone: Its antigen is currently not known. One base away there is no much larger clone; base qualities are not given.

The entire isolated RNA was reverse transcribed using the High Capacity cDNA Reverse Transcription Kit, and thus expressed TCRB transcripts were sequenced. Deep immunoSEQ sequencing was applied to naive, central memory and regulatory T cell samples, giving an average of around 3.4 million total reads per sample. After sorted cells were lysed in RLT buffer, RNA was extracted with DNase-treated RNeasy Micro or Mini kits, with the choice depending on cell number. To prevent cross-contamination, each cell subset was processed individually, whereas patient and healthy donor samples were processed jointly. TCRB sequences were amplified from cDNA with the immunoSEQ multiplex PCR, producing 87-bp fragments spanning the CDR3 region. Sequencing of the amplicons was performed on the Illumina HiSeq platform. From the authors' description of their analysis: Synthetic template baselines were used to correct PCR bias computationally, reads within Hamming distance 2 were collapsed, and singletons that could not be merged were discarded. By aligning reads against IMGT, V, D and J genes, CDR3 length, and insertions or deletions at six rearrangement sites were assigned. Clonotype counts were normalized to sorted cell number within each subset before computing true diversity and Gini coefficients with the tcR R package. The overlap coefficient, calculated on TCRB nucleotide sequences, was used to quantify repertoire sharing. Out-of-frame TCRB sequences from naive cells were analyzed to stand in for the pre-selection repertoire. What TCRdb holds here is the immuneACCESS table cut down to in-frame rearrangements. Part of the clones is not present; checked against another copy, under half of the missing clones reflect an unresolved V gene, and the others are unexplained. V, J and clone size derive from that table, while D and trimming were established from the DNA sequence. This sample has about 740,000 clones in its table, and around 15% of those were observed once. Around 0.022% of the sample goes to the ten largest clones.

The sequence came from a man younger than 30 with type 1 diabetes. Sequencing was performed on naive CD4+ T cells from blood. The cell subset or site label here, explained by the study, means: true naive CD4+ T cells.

The CDR3 here reads CASSISDTVWQETQYF. The DNA sequence follows: TGTGCCAGCAGTATTTCAGACACGGTGTGGCAAGAGACCCAGTACTTC. This sequence uses TRBV6-6 and TRBJ2-5; confidence is insufficient to name the D gene. Including the terminal cysteine and phenylalanine, the CDR3 comprises 16 residues. Only the CDR3 DNA stays, 48 bases, in frame from base 1. Between the V and J ends, shortened by 5 bases and 2 bases respectively, the junction contains 18 bases. CDR1 and CDR2 are read off the germline V gene (reference sequence) as MNHNY and SVGAGI.